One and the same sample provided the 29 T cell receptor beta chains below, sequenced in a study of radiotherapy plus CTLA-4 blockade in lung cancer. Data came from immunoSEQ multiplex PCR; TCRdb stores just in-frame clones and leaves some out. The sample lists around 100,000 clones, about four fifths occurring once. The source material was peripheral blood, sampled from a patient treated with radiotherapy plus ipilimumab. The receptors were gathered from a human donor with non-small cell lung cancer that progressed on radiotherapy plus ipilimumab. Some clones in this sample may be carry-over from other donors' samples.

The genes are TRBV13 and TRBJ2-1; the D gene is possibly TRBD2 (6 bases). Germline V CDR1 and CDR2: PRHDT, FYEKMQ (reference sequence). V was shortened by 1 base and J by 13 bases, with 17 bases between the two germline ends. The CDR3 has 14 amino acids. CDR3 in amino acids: CASSLDTGLEVQFF. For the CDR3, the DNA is TGTGCCAGCAGCTTAGACACGGGACTTGAAGTCCAGTTCTTC.

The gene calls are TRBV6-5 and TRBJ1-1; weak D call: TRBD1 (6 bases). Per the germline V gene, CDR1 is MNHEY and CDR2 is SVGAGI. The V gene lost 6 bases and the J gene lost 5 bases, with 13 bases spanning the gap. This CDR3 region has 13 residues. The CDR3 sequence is CASSLTGRTEAFF. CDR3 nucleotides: TGTGCCAGCAGCCTTACAGGGAGGACTGAAGCTTTCTTT.

CDR3 sequence reads: CASSSKRGDYNEQFF. The CDR3 DNA reads TGTGCCAGCAGCTCCAAGCGGGGGGACTACAATGAGCAGTTCTTC. The J gene is TRBJ2-1, the V gene TRBV7-3; 9 positions agree with TRBD2. CDR3 length: 15 residues. After removal of 4 bases from V and 3 bases from J, the junction contained 4 bases not matched to a gene. The V gene's germline CDR1 is SGHTA and CDR2 FQGTGA.

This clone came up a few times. The CDR3 protein is CASSIQTSNYGYTF. As DNA, the CDR3 is TGTGCCAGTAGTATACAGACCTCTAACTATGGCTACACCTTC. The rearrangement joins TRBV19 to TRBJ1-2; no clear D gene. The CDR3 sequence is 14 residues long. The ends were cut back, 2 bases at V and 0 bases at J, with 7 bases in the middle. Germline CDR1 and CDR2: LNHDA and SQIVND (reference sequence).

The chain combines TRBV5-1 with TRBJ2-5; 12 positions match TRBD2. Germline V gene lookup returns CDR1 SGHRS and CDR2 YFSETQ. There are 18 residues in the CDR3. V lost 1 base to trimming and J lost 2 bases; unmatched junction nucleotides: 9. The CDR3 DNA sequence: TGCGCCAGCAGCTTGCACATTCCGGGACTAGCGGGTCAAGAGACCCAGTACTTC. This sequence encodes CASSLHIPGLAGQETQYF.

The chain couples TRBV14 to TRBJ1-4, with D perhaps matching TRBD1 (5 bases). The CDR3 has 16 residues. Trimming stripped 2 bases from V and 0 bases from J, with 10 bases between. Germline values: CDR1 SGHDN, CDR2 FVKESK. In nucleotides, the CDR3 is TGTGCCAGCAGCCAATGGCGGGGGGCAACTAATGAAAAACTGTTTTTT. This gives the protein CASSQWRGATNEKLFF.

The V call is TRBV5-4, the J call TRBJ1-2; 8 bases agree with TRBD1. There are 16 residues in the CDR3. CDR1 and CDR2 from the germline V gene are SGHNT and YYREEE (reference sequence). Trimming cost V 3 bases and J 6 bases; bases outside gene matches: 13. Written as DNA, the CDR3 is TGTGCCAGCAGCTGGCCGGGACAGGCGGATGGGAATGGCTACACCTTC. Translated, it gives CASSWPGQADGNGYTF.

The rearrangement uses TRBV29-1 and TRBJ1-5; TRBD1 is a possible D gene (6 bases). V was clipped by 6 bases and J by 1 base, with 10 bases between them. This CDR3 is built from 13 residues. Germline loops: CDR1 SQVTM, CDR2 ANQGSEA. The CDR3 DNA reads TGCAGCGTGGAACAGGGCAGCAATCAGCCCCAGCATTTT. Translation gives CSVEQGSNQPQHF. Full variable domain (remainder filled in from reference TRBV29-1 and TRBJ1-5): SAVISQKPSRDICQRGTSLTIQCQVDSQVTMMFWYRQQPGQSLTLIATANQGSEATYESGFVIDKFPISRPNLTFSTLTVSNMSPEDSSIYLCSVEQGSNQPQHFGDGTRLSIL.

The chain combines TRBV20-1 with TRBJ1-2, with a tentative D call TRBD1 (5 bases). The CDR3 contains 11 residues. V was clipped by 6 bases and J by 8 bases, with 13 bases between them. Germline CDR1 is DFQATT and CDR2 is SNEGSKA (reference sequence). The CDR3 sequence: CSASRVEGYTF. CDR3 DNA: TGCAGTGCGAGCAGGGTGGAAGGCTACACCTTC.

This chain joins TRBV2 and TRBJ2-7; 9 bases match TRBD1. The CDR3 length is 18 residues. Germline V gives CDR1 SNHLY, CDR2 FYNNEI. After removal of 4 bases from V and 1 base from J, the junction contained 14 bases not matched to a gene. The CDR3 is CASSGRPGTGSVSYEQYF. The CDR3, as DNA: TGTGCCAGCAGTGGACGTCCCGGGACAGGGTCTGTATCCTACGAGCAGTACTTC.

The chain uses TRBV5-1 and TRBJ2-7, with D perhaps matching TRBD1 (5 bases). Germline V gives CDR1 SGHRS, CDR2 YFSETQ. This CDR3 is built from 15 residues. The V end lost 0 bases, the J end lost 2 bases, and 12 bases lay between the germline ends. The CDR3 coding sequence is TGCGCCAGCAGCTTGGCCCTGACAGAGACCTACGAGCAGTACTTC. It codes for CASSLALTETYEQYF.

Here the CDR3 DNA reads TGTGCCAGCGGGACAGGTGATAATCAGCCCCAGCATTTT. This codes for CASGTGDNQPQHF. The V and J genes are TRBV5-6 and TRBJ1-5; 8 bases are a match to TRBD1. The germline V gene has CDR1 SGHDT and CDR2 YYEEEE. V shed 7 bases, J shed 4 bases, and the junction held 4 bases outside the gene matches. This CDR3 is built from 13 residues.

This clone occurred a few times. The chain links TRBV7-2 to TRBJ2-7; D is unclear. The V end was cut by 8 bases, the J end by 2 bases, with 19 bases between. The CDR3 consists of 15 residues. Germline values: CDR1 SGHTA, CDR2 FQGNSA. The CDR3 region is CASLPATGSAYEQYF. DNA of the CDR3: TGTGCCAGCCTTCCGGCCACCGGCAGCGCCTACGAGCAGTACTTC.

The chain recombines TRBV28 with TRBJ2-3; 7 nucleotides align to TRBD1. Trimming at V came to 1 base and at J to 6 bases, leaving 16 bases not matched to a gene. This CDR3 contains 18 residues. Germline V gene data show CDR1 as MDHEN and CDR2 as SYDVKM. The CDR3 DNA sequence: TGTGCCAGCAGTTTATATCGTGGCCCCCGGCGAGGGGGCGATACGCAGTATTTT. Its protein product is CASSLYRGPRRGGDTQYF.

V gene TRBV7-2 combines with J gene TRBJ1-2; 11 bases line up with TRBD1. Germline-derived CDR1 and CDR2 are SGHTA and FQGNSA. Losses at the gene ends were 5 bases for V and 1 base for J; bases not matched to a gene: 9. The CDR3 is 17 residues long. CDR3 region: CASSQGQGANLNYGYTF. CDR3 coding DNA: TGTGCCAGCAGCCAAGGACAGGGGGCTAATCTTAACTATGGCTACACCTTC.

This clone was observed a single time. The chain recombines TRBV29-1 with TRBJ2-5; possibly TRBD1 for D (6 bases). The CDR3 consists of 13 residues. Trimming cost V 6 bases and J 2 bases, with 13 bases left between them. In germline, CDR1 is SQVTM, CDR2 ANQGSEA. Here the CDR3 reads CSVTGTTQETQYF. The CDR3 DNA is TGCAGCGTGACCGGGACAACACAAGAGACCCAGTACTTC.

DNA of the CDR3: TGCGCCAGCAGCTCCGTCGCAGGGTGGGAGAACACTGAAGCTTTCTTT. Its translation is CASSSVAGWENTEAFF. The rearrangement uses TRBV5-1 and TRBJ1-1; TRBD1 is a possible D gene (5 bases). CDR1 and CDR2 from the germline V gene are SGHRS and YFSETQ. The CDR3 sequence is 16 residues long. The V end lost 3 bases, the J end lost 1 base, and 16 bases lay between the germline ends.

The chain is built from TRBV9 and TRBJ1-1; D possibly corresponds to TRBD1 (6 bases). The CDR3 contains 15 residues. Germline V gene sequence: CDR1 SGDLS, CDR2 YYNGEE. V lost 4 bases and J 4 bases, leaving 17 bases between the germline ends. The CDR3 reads CASSPFAGASTEAFF. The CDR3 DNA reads TGTGCCAGCAGCCCTTTCGCAGGGGCGTCCACTGAAGCTTTCTTT. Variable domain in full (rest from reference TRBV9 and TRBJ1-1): DSGVTQTPKHLITATGQRVTLRCSPRSGDLSVYWYQQSLDQGLQFLIQYYNGEERAKGNILERFSAQQFPDLHSELNLSSLELGDSALYFCASSPFAGASTEAFFGQGTRLTVV.

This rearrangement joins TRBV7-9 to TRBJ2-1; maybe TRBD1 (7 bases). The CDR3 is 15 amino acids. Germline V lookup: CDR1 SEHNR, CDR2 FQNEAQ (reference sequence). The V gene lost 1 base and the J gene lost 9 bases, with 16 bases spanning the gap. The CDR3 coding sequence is TGTGCCAGCAGCTTAGGGGCAGGGGGAGGAGGTGAGCAGTTCTTC. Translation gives CASSLGAGGGGEQFF.

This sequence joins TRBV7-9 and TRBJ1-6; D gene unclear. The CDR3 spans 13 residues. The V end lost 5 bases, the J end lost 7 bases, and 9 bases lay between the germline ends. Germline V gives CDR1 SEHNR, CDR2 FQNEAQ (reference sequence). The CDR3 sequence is CASSGNGNSPLHF. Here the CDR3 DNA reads TGTGCCAGCAGCGGTAATGGGAATTCACCCCTCCACTTT.

The CDR3 sequence is CASSLWSGERGYNEQFF. CDR3 coding DNA: TGTGCCAGCAGTTTATGGTCCGGAGAACGGGGGTACAATGAGCAGTTCTTC. The J gene is TRBJ2-1, the V gene TRBV28; TRBD2 might be the D (6 bases). Per germline, CDR1 MDHEN and CDR2 SYDVKM. V lost 0 bases and J 4 bases, leaving 16 bases between the germline ends. This CDR3 comprises 17 residues.

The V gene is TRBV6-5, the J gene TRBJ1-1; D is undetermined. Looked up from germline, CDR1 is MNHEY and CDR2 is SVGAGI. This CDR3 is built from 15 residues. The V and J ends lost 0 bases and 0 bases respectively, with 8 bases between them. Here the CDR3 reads CASSYSRYMNTEAFF. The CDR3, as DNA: TGTGCCAGCAGTTACTCGAGGTACATGAACACTGAAGCTTTCTTT.

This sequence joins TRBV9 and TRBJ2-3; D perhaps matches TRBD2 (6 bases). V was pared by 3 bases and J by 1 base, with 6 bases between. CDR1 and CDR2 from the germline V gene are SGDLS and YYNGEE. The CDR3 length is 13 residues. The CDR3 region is CASSAGGTDTQYF. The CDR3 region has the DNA TGTGCCAGCAGCGCGGGGGGCACAGATACGCAGTATTTT.

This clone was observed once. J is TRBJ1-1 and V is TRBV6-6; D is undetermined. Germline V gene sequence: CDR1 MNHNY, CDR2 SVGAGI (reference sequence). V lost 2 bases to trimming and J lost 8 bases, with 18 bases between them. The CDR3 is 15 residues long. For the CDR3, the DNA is TGTGCCAGCAGTTACCCCGGTCGGGCCGAGACCGAAGCTTTCTTT. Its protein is CASSYPGRAETEAFF.

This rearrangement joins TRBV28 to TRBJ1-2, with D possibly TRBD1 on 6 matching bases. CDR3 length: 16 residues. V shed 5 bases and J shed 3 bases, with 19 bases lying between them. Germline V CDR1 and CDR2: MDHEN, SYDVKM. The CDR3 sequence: CASSRRRGRGYYGYTF. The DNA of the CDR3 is TGTGCCAGCAGTCGCCGACGGGGGCGAGGGTACTATGGCTACACCTTC.

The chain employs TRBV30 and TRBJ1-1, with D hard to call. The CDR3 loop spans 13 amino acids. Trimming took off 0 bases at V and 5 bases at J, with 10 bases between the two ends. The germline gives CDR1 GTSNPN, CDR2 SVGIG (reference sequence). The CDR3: CAWSVHGTTEAFF. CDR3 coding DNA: TGTGCCTGGAGTGTCCATGGAACAACTGAAGCTTTCTTT.

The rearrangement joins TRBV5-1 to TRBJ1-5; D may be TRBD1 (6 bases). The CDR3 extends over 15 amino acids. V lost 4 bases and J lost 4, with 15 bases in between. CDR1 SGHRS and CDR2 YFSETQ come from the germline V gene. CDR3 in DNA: TGCGCCAGCAGCAGGACGGGGGCAGGGAATCAGCCCCAGCATTTT. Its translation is CASSRTGAGNQPQHF. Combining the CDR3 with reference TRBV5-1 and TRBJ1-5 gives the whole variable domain KAGVTQTPRYLIKTRGQQVTLSCSPISGHRSVSWYQQTPGQGLQFLFEYFSETQRNKGNFPGRFSGRQFSNSRSEMNVSTLELGDSALYLCASSRTGAGNQPQHFGDGTRLSIL.

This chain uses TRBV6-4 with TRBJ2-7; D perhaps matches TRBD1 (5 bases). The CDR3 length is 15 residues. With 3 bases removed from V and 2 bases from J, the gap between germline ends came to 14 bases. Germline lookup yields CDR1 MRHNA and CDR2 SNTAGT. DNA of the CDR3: TGTGCCAGCAGTGAAGTAGGGGAATCTACCTACGAGCAGTACTTC. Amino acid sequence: CASSEVGESTYEQYF.

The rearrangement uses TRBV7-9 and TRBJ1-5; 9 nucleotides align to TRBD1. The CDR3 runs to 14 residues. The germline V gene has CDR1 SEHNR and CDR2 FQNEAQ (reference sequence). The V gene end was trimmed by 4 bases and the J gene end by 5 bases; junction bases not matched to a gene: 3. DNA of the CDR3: TGTGCCAGCAGCTCATGGGACAGGGATCAGCCCCAGCATTTT. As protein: CASSSWDRDQPQHF.